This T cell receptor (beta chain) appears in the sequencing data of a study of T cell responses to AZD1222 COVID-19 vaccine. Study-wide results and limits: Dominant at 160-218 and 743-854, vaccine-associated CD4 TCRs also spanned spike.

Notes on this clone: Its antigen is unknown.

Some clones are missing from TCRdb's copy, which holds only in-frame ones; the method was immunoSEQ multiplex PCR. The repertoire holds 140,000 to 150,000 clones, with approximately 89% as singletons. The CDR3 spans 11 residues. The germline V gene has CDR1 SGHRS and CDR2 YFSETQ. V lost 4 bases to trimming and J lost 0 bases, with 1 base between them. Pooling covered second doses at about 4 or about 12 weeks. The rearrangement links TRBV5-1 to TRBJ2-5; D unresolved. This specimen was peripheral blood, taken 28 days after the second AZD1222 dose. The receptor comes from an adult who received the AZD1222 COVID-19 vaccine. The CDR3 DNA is TGCGCCAGCAGCGACCAAGAGACCCAGTACTTC. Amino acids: CASSDQETQYF.